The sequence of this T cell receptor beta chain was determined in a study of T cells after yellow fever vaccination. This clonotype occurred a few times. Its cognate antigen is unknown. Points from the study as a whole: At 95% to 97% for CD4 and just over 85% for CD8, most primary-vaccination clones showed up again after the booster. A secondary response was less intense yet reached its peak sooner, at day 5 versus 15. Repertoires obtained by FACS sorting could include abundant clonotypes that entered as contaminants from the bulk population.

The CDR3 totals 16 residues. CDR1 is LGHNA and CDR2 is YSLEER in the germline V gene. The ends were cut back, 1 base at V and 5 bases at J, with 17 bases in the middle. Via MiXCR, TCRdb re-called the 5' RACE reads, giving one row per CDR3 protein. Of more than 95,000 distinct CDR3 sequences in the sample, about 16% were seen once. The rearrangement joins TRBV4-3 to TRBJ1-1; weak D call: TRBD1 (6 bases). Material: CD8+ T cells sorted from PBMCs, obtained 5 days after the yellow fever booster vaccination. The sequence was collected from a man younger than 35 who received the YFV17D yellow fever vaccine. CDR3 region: CASSQGGLGEETEAFF. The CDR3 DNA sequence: TGCGCCAGCAGCCAAGGGGGGCTGGGTGAGGAAACTGAAGCTTTCTTT.